One and the same sample provided the 31 T cell receptor beta chains below, sequenced in a study of blood T cell repertoires in COVID-19. Using immunoSEQ multiplex PCR, the repertoire was profiled, and TCRdb retains in-frame clones only, with some absent. The repertoire includes more than 300,000 clones, 90% of them detected once, and about 4% sits in the top ten. Sequenced input: PBMCs or T cells enriched from blood (not recorded which). The receptors were gathered from a woman aged 30 to 39 who had been exposed to COVID-19.

This rearrangement joins TRBV27 to TRBJ2-1; TRBD2 matches at 8 bases. Germline CDR1 MNHEY, CDR2 SMNVEV (reference sequence). Trimming at V came to 5 bases and at J to 7 bases, leaving 13 bases not matched to a gene. CDR3 length: 16 amino acids. The CDR3 nucleotides are TGTGCCAGCAGTCCCACGGGGGCGGGGGGTGCGAATGAGCAGTTCTTC. This translates into CASSPTGAGGANEQFF.

The chain joins TRBV6-5 to TRBJ1-2, with D tentatively TRBD1 (6 bases). V shed 5 bases and J shed 7 bases, with 11 bases lying between them. The CDR3 extends over 12 amino acids. The germline V gene has CDR1 MNHEY and CDR2 SVGAGI. The CDR3 DNA sequence: TGTGCCAGCAGTAACAGGGTCCGTGGCTACACCTTC. Protein: CASSNRVRGYTF.

The V call is TRBV18, the J call TRBJ1-2; D unresolved. The germline CDR1 and CDR2 sequences are KGHSH and LQKENI. V lost 3 bases and J lost 10, with 21 bases in between. The CDR3 totals 15 residues. The CDR3 nucleotides are TGTGCCAGCTCACCCACCCCGCCCTCCGGGATCATCTACACCTTC. It encodes CASSPTPPSGIIYTF.

The rearrangement uses TRBV6-5 and TRBJ1-1; a possible D gene is TRBD1 (6 bases). This CDR3 is 13 amino acids long. Trimming took off 3 bases at V and 4 bases at J, with 9 bases between the two ends. Germline CDR1 is MNHEY and CDR2 is SVGAGI. DNA of the CDR3: TGTGCCAGCAGTTATTTGGGGGCCACTGAAGCTTTCTTT. Its translation: CASSYLGATEAFF.

The chain is built from TRBV19 and TRBJ1-2; D unclear. The germline V and J ends were trimmed by 7 bases and 8 bases, with 14 bases remaining between them. Germline CDR1 LNHDA, CDR2 SQIVND (reference sequence). This CDR3 is 12 amino acids long. The CDR3 nucleotides read TGTGCCAGTACGGAACCACTGGAGGGCTACACCTTC. Its protein is CASTEPLEGYTF.

The gene calls are TRBV3-1 (or the pseudogene TRBV3-2) and TRBJ2-7; maybe TRBD2 (7 bases). Deletions cut 5 bases from V and 6 bases from J, with 8 bases between. The germline gives CDR1 LGHDT, CDR2 YNNKEL (reference sequence). The CDR3 runs to 11 residues. The CDR3 DNA reads TGTGCCAGCAGCAGGGGGGGCGAGCAGTACTTC. As protein: CASSRGGEQYF.

The chain uses TRBV28 and TRBJ1-2, with D possibly being TRBD1 (5 bases). V was clipped by 1 base and J by 2 bases, with 14 bases between them. Germline CDR1 and CDR2: MDHEN and SYDVKM. The CDR3 consists of 16 residues. The CDR3 loop is CASSLLGPSGNYGYTF. The CDR3 region has the DNA TGTGCCAGCAGTTTATTAGGTCCATCAGGGAACTATGGCTACACCTTC.

This clone was observed a few times. The chain carries TRBV3-1 (or the pseudogene TRBV3-2) and TRBJ1-2; no reliable D call. The ends were cut back, 2 bases at V and 5 bases at J, with 9 bases in the middle. Germline values: CDR1 LGHDT, CDR2 YNNKEL (reference sequence). CDR3 length: 13 residues. In nucleotides, the CDR3 is TGTGCCAGCAGCCAATTAGGAGAGTATGGCTACACCTTC. This codes for CASSQLGEYGYTF.

This sequence joins TRBV5-1 and TRBJ2-7, with D possibly matching TRBD1 (6 bases). Germline assignment: CDR1 SGHRS and CDR2 YFSETQ. CDR3 size: 14 residues. V lost 0 bases to trimming and J lost 4 bases, with 11 bases between them. The CDR3 here is CASSLDRVAYEQYF. Here the CDR3 DNA reads TGCGCCAGCAGCTTGGACAGGGTTGCATACGAGCAGTACTTC.

V gene TRBV7-6 combines with J gene TRBJ2-5; TRBD1 aligns across 7 bases. J lost 5 bases, V lost 5 bases, and 11 bases had no gene match. From germline, CDR1 is SGHVS and CDR2 FNYEAQ. The CDR3 consists of 15 residues. This CDR3 reads CASSPRATGAETQYF. The CDR3 DNA sequence: TGTGCCAGCAGCCCCCGGGCCACAGGGGCGGAGACCCAGTACTTC.

This sequence joins TRBV30 and TRBJ2-5, with TRBD2 matching 7 bases. The CDR3 is 15 residues long. V was pared by 4 bases and J by 4 bases, with 12 bases of the junction left unmatched. The germline V gene encodes CDR1 GTSNPN and CDR2 SVGIG (reference sequence). CDR3: CAWIPPGLAAETQYF. In DNA, the CDR3 is TGTGCCTGGATTCCTCCGGGGCTAGCGGCAGAGACCCAGTACTTC.

V and J are TRBV5-6 and TRBJ1-5; unclear D gene. Germline CDR1 and CDR2: SGHDT and YYEEEE. V was shortened by 5 bases and J by 0 bases, with 18 bases between the two germline ends. The CDR3 sequence is 17 residues long. The CDR3: CASSLILLGVSNQPQHF. CDR3 DNA: TGTGCCAGCAGTCTTATCCTCCTCGGGGTTAGCAATCAGCCCCAGCATTTT.

This rearrangement joins TRBV7-9 to TRBJ1-1; perhaps TRBD1 as D (5 bases). The CDR3 loop spans 15 amino acids. Trimming removed 3 bases at V and 11 bases at J, with 22 bases between. Germline V gene lookup returns CDR1 SEHNR and CDR2 FQNEAQ (reference sequence). The CDR3 protein is CASSLQESAIKGAFF. The CDR3, as DNA: TGTGCCAGCAGCTTGCAGGAATCAGCCATCAAGGGGGCTTTCTTT.

This chain uses TRBV21-1 with TRBJ1-1; TRBD1, the table's D call, was not compared with the DNA. TRBV21-1 is given as a pseudogene. The CDR3 covers 15 residues. The CDR3: CASSISRDRGRQAFF. Written as DNA, the CDR3 is TGTGCCAGCAGCATTTCGAGGGACAGGGGGCGACAGGCTTTCTTT.

The chain employs TRBV7-2 and TRBJ1-1; no clear D gene. The V gene's germline CDR1 is SGHTA and CDR2 FQGNSA. V was clipped by 6 bases and J by 7 bases, with 21 bases between them. CDR3 length: 15 residues. The CDR3: CASRHLGPALDEAFF. The CDR3, as DNA: TGTGCCAGCAGGCATCTTGGGCCGGCCCTCGATGAAGCTTTCTTT.

This chain joins TRBV6-4 and TRBJ2-3; the D gene is possibly TRBD1 (6 bases). The V end lost 5 bases, the J end lost 3 bases, and 9 bases lay between the germline ends. The CDR3 is made up of 13 amino acids. The germline V gene encodes CDR1 MRHNA and CDR2 SNTAGT. The CDR3 DNA sequence: TGTGCCAGCAGTCAGGGGCCTACAGATACGCAGTATTTT. Translated, it gives CASSQGPTDTQYF.

This clone is medium-sized. This sample also contains other DNA sequences that code for the same CDR3. The chain has TRBV10-3 and TRBJ2-7; 9 bases are a match to TRBD2. V shed 11 bases, J shed 1 base, and the junction held 9 bases outside the gene matches. The CDR3 has 14 residues. Germline-derived CDR1 and CDR2 are ENHRY and SYGVKD. CDR3 residues: CAAGGRGVSYEQYF. The CDR3 DNA reads TGTGCCGCGGGGGGGCGGGGGGTTTCCTACGAGCAGTACTTC.

The chain carries TRBV4-2 and TRBJ1-2; D ambiguous. V was clipped by 2 bases and J by 6 bases, with 7 bases between them. The CDR3 is 12 residues long. Germline CDR1 and CDR2: LGHNA and YNFKEQ. Written as DNA, the CDR3 is TGTGCCAGCAGCCAAAACAGTAATGGCTACACCTTC. This sequence encodes CASSQNSNGYTF.

The chain is built from TRBV7-6 and TRBJ2-1; D is perhaps TRBD1 (6 bases). The CDR3 runs to 16 residues. The V gene lost 6 bases and the J gene lost 5 bases, with 20 bases spanning the gap. CDR1 is SGHVS, CDR2 FNYEAQ, per germline. CDR3 protein: CASRSTWDTNDNEQFF. The CDR3 DNA reads as TGTGCCAGCAGGTCCACGTGGGACACGAACGACAATGAGCAGTTCTTC.

The rearrangement uses TRBV7-9 and TRBJ1-1; tentative D call: TRBD1 (6 bases). The ends were cut back, 7 bases at V and 2 bases at J, with 14 bases in the middle. CDR1 is SEHNR, CDR2 FQNEAQ, per germline (reference sequence). This CDR3 is built from 14 residues. Here the CDR3 DNA reads TGTGCCAGCAACGCTGGGACACGAAACACTGAAGCTTTCTTT. This sequence encodes CASNAGTRNTEAFF.

The chain couples TRBV19 to TRBJ1-1; the D is unclear. The ends were cut back, 3 bases at V and 1 base at J, with 6 bases in the middle. The V gene's germline CDR1 is LNHDA and CDR2 SQIVND (reference sequence). The CDR3 runs to 13 residues. CDR3 DNA: TGTGCCAGTAGTATCCCAGGGAACACTGAAGCTTTCTTT. Amino acid sequence: CASSIPGNTEAFF.

The rearrangement links TRBV7-8 to TRBJ1-4; D remains unclear. CDR1 and CDR2 from the germline V gene are SGHVS and FQNEAQ. The CDR3 consists of 15 residues. With 2 bases removed from V and 4 bases from J, the gap between germline ends came to 11 bases. The CDR3 bases are TGTGCCAGCAGCTTATCGGTACCGCTTAATGAAAAACTGTTTTTT. Its protein is CASSLSVPLNEKLFF. Supplemented by reference TRBV7-8 and TRBJ1-4, the full variable domain reads GAGVSQSPRYKVAKRGQDVALRCDPISGHVSLFWYQQALGQGPEFLTYFQNEAQLDKSGLPSDRFFAERPEGSVSTLKIQRTQQEDSAVYLCASSLSVPLNEKLFFGSGTQLSVL.

The genes are TRBV18 and TRBJ1-2, with TRBD1 identical over 7 bases. Germline assignment: CDR1 KGHSH and CDR2 LQKENI. This CDR3 contains 14 residues. Germline trimming cut 3 bases from V and 6 bases from J; bases unmatched to any gene: 7. The CDR3 DNA follows: TGTGCCAGCTCACCGATTGGACAGGCCGATGGCTACACCTTC. Amino acids: CASSPIGQADGYTF.

This chain connects TRBV7-9 to TRBJ2-7; 7 nucleotides line up with TRBD1. Germline assignment: CDR1 SEHNR and CDR2 FQNEAQ (reference sequence). The CDR3 is made up of 16 amino acids. V shed 6 bases, J shed 0 bases, and the junction held 11 bases outside the gene matches. The DNA of the CDR3 is TGTGCCAGCAGTCCAGCACAGGGGTCTCTCTCCTACGAGCAGTACTTC. Translating it yields CASSPAQGSLSYEQYF.

This chain uses TRBV6-5 with TRBJ2-2, with D unclear. This CDR3 region has 13 residues. V gave up 0 bases and J gave up 7 bases, with 6 bases separating them. CDR1 is MNHEY, CDR2 SVGAGI, per germline. The CDR3 spells CASSYSTVGELFF. The DNA of the CDR3 is TGTGCCAGCAGTTACTCGACTGTCGGGGAGCTGTTTTTT.

This clone has only one observation. This sequence joins TRBV19 and TRBJ2-3, with no clear D. Germline V gene sequence: CDR1 LNHDA, CDR2 SQIVND (reference sequence). V lost 5 bases and J lost 8, with 17 bases in between. The CDR3 has 14 residues. CDR3 in DNA: TGTGCCAGTAGTGCCCCAGCTACCTTAGCTACGCAGTATTTT. Translation gives CASSAPATLATQYF.

This clone was recorded a few times. The chain has TRBV5-6 and TRBJ1-2, with TRBD1 as a possible D gene (6 bases). The CDR3 is 11 amino acids. Germline V CDR1 and CDR2: SGHDT, YYEEEE. Trimming cost V 8 bases and J 8 bases, with 13 bases left between them. The CDR3 DNA is TGTGCCAGTTGGGGGCGGGTCGGCTACACCTTC. Its translation is CASWGRVGYTF.

V is TRBV3-1 (or the pseudogene TRBV3-2) and J is TRBJ2-6; D possibly corresponds to TRBD1 (5 bases). The length of the CDR3 is 16 residues. Germline V gives CDR1 LGHDT, CDR2 YNNKEL (reference sequence). V lost 3 bases, J lost 1 base, and 10 bases lay in between. The CDR3 sequence: CASSQARASGANVLTF. The CDR3 bases are TGTGCCAGCAGCCAGGCCAGGGCATCTGGGGCCAACGTCCTGACTTTC.

The chain employs TRBV7-8 and TRBJ1-2; D is ambiguous. V dropped 0 bases and J dropped 4 bases, with 21 bases sitting between them. The CDR3 runs 18 residues. CDR1 is SGHVS, CDR2 FQNEAQ, per germline. The CDR3 DNA reads TGTGCCAGCAGCTTAGCACTATTCGAGGTAGCCCTCTCCTATGGCTACACCTTC. Amino acids: CASSLALFEVALSYGYTF.

This clone was picked up one time. CDR3 sequence: CASSPQGTGIAGNTIYF. CDR3 bases: TGTGCCAGCTCACCACAAGGGACAGGGATTGCTGGAAACACCATATATTTT. The chain employs TRBV18 and TRBJ1-3, with 9 bases lining up with TRBD1. V shed 1 base and J 2 bases; nucleotides not matched to a gene: 6. The CDR3 is 17 residues long. Germline V gene sequence: CDR1 KGHSH, CDR2 LQKENI.

The rearrangement joins TRBV25-1 to TRBJ2-7; weak D call: TRBD1 (5 bases). CDR1 is MGHDK, CDR2 SYGVNS, per germline. The V end was cut by 6 bases, the J end by 4 bases, with 13 bases between. CDR3 size: 13 residues. Here the CDR3 DNA reads TGTGCCAGCAGAGGGCAGGGATGGTACGAGCAGTACTTC. Encoded protein: CASRGQGWYEQYF.